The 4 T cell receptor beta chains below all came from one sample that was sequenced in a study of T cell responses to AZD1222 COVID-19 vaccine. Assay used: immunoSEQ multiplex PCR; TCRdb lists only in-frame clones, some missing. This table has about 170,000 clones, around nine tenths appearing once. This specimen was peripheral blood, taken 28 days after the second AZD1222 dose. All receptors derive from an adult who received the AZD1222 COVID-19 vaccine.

CDR3 nucleotide sequence: TGTGCTAGTGCCCCCCGGCTAGCGGGGACTACCGGGGAGCTGTTTTTT. Translating it yields CASAPRLAGTTGELFF. This chain joins TRBV12-5 and TRBJ2-2; 9 bases are a match to TRBD2. This CDR3 comprises 16 residues. Germline values: CDR1 LGHNT, CDR2 FRNRAP. Unmatched junction bases numbered 11, after V lost 7 bases and J lost 5 bases.

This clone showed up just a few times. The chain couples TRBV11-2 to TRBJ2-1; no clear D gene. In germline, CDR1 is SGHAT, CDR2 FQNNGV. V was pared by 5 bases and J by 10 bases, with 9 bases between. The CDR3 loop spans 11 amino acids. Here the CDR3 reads CASSPLGEQFF. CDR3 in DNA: TGTGCCAGCAGCCCCTTGGGGGAGCAGTTCTTC.

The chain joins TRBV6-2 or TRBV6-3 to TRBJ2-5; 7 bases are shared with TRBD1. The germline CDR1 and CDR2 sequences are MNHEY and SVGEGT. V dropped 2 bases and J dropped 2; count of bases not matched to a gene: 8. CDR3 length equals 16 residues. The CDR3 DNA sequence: TGTGCCAGCAGTTACGCCCGGGACAGCAGACAAGAGACCCAGTACTTC. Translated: CASSYARDSRQETQYF.

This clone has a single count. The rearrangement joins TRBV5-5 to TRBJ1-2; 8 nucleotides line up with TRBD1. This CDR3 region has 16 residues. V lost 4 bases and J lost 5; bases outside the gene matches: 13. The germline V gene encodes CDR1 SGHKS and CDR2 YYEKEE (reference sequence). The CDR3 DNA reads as TGTGCCAGCAGCGTCAAGACAGGGGACGAAACGTATGGCTACACCTTC. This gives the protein CASSVKTGDETYGYTF.